This T cell receptor beta chain comes out of a study of OX40 agonist ivuxolimab in advanced cancers. Libraries were prepared by immunoSEQ multiplex PCR; TCRdb keeps only in-frame clonotypes and omits some of them. The repertoire includes 65,000 to 80,000 clones, about 92% of them detected once, and approximately 0.5% sits in the top ten. The CDR3 is 15 amino acids. Germline V gene data show CDR1 as SGHNT and CDR2 as YYREEE (reference sequence). V lost 2 bases to trimming and J lost 8 bases, with 16 bases between them. This sequence originates from an adult with an advanced solid tumor such as melanoma, head and neck, liver or kidney cancer. The sample consisted of CD4+ or CD8+ T cells sorted from blood, taken in a trial of the OX40 agonist ivuxolimab. This chain joins TRBV5-4 and TRBJ1-4, with D perhaps TRBD1 (6 bases). CDR3 bases: TGTGCCAGCAGCTTTTTAGGGGGAAGGAGGGAAAAACTGTTTTTT. Protein: CASSFLGGRREKLFF.